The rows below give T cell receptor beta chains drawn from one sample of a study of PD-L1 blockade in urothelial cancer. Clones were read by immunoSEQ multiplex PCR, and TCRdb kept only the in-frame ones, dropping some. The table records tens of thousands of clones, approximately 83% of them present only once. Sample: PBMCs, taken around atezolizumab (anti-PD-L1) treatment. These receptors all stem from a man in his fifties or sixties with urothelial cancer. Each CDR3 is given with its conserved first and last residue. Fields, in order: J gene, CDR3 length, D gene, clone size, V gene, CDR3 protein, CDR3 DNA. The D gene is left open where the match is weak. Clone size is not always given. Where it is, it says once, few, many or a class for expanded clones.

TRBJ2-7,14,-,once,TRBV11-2,CASSLVEGGYVQYF,TGTGCCAGCAGCTTAGTTGAGGGAGGTTATGTGCAGTACTTC
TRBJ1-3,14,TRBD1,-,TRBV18,CASSADRGGNTIYF,TGTGCCAGCTCAGCGGACAGGGGCGGAAACACCATATATTTT
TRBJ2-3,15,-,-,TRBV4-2,CASSQGASGTDTQYF,TGTGCCAGCAGCCAAGGAGCTAGCGGCACAGATACGCAGTATTTT
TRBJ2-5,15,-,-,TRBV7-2,CASREYGLAQETQYF,TGTGCCAGCAGAGAATACGGGCTAGCGCAAGAGACCCAGTACTTC
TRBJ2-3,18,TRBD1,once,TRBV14,CASSPLRTGVASRDTQYF,TGTGCCAGCAGCCCCCTAAGGACAGGGGTCGCGTCTCGAGATACGCAGTATTTT
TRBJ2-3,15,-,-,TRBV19,CASSHRQVSTDTQYF,TGTGCCAGTAGTCATCGACAGGTTAGCACAGATACGCAGTATTTT
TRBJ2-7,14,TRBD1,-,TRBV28,CASTYGDRSYEQYF,TGTGCCAGCACCTATGGGGACAGGAGCTACGAGCAGTACTTC
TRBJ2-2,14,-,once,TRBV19,CASSIVQGTGELFF,TGTGCCAGTAGTATAGTTCAGGGTACCGGGGAGCTGTTTTTT
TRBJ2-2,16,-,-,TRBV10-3,CAISERELINTGELFF,TGTGCCATCAGTGAACGGGAACTCATTAACACCGGGGAGCTGTTTTTT
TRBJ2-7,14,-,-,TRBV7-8,CASSLAQVGYEQYF,TGTGCCAGCAGCTTAGCACAGGTGGGGTACGAGCAGTACTTC
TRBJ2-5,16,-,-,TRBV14,CASSQLTRGLQETQYF,TGTGCCAGCAGCCAACTTACCAGAGGTTTACAAGAGACCCAGTACTTC
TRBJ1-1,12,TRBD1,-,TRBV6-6,CASSLRTGEAFF,TGTGCCAGCAGCCTTAGGACAGGGGAAGCTTTCTTT
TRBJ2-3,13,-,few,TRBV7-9,CASSSDGTDTQYF,TGTGCCAGCAGCTCAGATGGCACAGATACGCAGTATTTT
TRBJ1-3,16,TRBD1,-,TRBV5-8,CASSRRDSLSGNTIYF,TGTGCCAGCAGCCGACGGGACAGTCTCTCTGGAAACACCATATATTTT
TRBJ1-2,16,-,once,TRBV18,CASSPVLNSQRGGYTF,TGTGCCAGCTCACCTGTGTTGAACAGTCAACGGGGTGGCTACACCTTC
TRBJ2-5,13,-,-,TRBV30,CAWSVLEGETQYF,TGTGCCTGGAGTGTACTGGAGGGAGAGACCCAGTACTTC
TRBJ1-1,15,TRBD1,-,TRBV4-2,CASSLKQGEDTEAFF,TGTGCCAGCAGCCTAAAACAGGGGGAGGACACTGAAGCTTTCTTT
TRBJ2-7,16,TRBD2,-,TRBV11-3,CASSLATSGGSYEQYF,TGTGCCAGCAGCTTAGCCACTAGCGGGGGCAGCTACGAGCAGTACTTC
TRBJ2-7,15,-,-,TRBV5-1,CASSLTGQGVDEQYF,TGCGCCAGCAGCTTGACCGGGCAGGGTGTCGACGAGCAGTACTTC
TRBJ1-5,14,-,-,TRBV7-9,CASGPGASNQPQHF,TGTGCCAGCGGACCAGGGGCTAGCAATCAGCCCCAGCATTTT
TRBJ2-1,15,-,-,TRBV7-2,CASSFGQGDNNEQFF,TGTGCCAGCAGCTTTGGGCAGGGTGACAACAATGAGCAGTTCTTC
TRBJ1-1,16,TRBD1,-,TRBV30,CAWKPRQGLMNTEAFF,TGTGCCTGGAAACCGCGACAGGGGCTAATGAACACTGAAGCTTTCTTT
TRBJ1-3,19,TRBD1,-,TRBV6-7,CASSTIDRVGLLVGNTIYF,TGTGCCAGCAGCACCATAGACAGGGTGGGATTATTGGTTGGAAACACCATATATTTT
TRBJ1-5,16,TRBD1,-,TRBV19,CASSWGQGSGNQPQHF,TGTGCCAGTAGTTGGGGACAGGGGAGTGGCAATCAGCCCCAGCATTTT
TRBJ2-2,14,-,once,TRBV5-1,CASSSWDSTGELFF,TGCGCCAGCAGCTCGTGGGACTCCACCGGGGAGCTGTTTTTT
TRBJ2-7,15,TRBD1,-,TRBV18,CASSPQGTGASPQYF,TGTGCCAGCTCACCCCAGGGGACAGGGGCTTCCCCCCAGTACTTC
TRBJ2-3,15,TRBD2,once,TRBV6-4,CASTERAGGPDTQYF,TGTGCCAGCACTGAACGAGCGGGGGGGCCAGATACGCAGTATTTT
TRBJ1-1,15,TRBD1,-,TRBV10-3,CAISEPGQANTEAFF,TGTGCCATCAGTGAGCCGGGACAGGCTAACACTGAAGCTTTCTTT
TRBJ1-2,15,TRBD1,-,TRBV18,CASSPDRVVGYGYTF,TGTGCCAGCTCACCAGACAGGGTAGTTGGCTATGGCTACACCTTC
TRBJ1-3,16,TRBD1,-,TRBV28,CASITPLAGGRNTIYF,TGTGCCAGCATCACCCCTTTGGCAGGGGGCAGAAACACCATATATTTT
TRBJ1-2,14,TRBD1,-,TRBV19,CASSIASGGDGYTF,TGTGCCAGTAGTATAGCTTCAGGGGGCGACGGCTACACCTTC
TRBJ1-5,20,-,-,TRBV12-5,CASGLVRGASAEYSNQPQHF,TGTGCTAGTGGTTTGGTACGGGGGGCGTCCGCAGAATATAGCAATCAGCCCCAGCATTTT
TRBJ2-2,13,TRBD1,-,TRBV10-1,CASRDRGAGELFF,TGCGCCAGCAGGGACAGGGGCGCCGGGGAGCTGTTTTTT
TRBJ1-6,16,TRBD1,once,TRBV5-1,CASSLAGTGEWEPLHF,TGCGCCAGCAGCCTAGCCGGGACAGGGGAGTGGGAACCCCTCCACTTT
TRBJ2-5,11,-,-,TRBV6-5,CASRGRETQYF,TGTGCCAGCCGGGGGAGAGAGACCCAGTACTTC
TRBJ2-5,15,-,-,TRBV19,CASSISGRVAETQYF,TGTGCCAGTAGTATCTCGGGCAGGGTGGCGGAGACCCAGTACTTC
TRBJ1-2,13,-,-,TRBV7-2,CASSLDRDYGYTF,TGTGCCAGCAGCTTGGACAGAGACTATGGCTACACCTTC
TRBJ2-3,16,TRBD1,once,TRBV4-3,CASSPAFGQGGDTQYF,TGCGCCAGCAGCCCTGCCTTCGGACAGGGGGGAGATACGCAGTATTTT
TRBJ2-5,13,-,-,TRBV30,CAWSVQTQETQYF,TGTGCCTGGAGTGTACAAACCCAAGAGACCCAGTACTTC
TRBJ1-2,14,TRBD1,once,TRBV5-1,CASSLGQGLGGYTF,TGCGCCAGCAGCCTAGGACAGGGGTTGGGCGGCTACACCTTC
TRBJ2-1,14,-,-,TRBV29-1,CSVGAVTLQNEQFF,TGCAGCGTTGGGGCAGTAACCCTACAAAATGAGCAGTTCTTC
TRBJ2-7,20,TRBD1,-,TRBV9,CASSKRPIGGQGPIYYEQYF,TGTGCCAGCAGCAAAAGGCCCATAGGGGGACAGGGGCCGATATATTACGAGCAGTACTTC
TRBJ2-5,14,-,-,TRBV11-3,CASSLGRLVETQYF,TGTGCCAGCAGCTTAGGTCGGCTAGTGGAGACCCAGTACTTC
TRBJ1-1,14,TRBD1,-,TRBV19,CASSAPGQLIEAFF,TGTGCCAGTAGCGCTCCGGGACAGCTCATTGAAGCTTTCTTT
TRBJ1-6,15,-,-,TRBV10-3,CAISESQGGNSPLHF,TGTGCCATCAGTGAGTCACAGGGAGGGAATTCACCCCTCCACTTT
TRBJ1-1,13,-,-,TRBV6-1,CASRQQTNTEAFF,TGTGCCAGCAGACAACAGACGAACACTGAAGCTTTCTTT
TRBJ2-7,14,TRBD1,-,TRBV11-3,CASSLARGQNEQYF,TGTGCCAGCAGCTTAGCCAGGGGGCAAAACGAGCAGTACTTC
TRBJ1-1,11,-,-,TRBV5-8,CASSLGRGAFF,TGTGCCAGCAGCTTGGGTAGGGGAGCTTTCTTT
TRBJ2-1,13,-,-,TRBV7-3,CASSAGQNNEQFF,TGTGCCAGCAGCGCAGGACAGAACAATGAGCAGTTCTTC
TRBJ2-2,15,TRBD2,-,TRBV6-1,CASIPTSGVSGELFF,TGTGCCAGCATCCCGACTAGCGGGGTTTCCGGGGAGCTGTTTTTT
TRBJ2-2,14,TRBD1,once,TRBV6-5,CASVDRTNTGELFF,TGTGCCAGCGTGGACAGGACTAACACCGGGGAGCTGTTTTTT
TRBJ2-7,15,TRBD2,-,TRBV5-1,CASSLVASGEYEQYF,TGCGCCAGCAGCTTGGTGGCTAGCGGCGAATACGAGCAGTACTTC